The clone carrying this T cell receptor beta chain has a count of ten or more. Its antigen is as yet unknown. The data were taken from a study of Graves' ophthalmopathy and Graves' hyperthyroidism. Points from the study as a whole: Prediction of ophthalmopathy progression reached around 70% sensitivity and nearly 75% specificity. Blood was where most expanded thyroid clonotypes above 0.001 frequency also turned up.

TCR beta CDR3 regions were amplified from RNA transcripts. The library came from an HTBI-primed first-round RT-PCR and a second-round multiplex PCR. Via MiXCR, TCRdb re-called the multiplex PCR reads, giving one row per CDR3 protein. The sample lists roughly 480,000 distinct CDR3 sequences; about an eighth were seen once. Sequenced sample: blood. This TCR derives from a woman aged 25 to 39 with Graves' ophthalmopathy.

CDR3 amino acids: CASRIRINPSYEQYF. The CDR3 nucleotides are TGTGCCAGCAGAATTAGGATAAATCCTTCCTACGAGCAGTACTTC. This chain links TRBV6-2 or TRBV6-3 with TRBJ2-7; D gene uncertain. The CDR3 loop spans 15 amino acids. CDR1 is MNHEY and CDR2 is SVGEGT in the germline V gene. V was cut by 6 bases and J by 1 base, with 16 bases left in between.